Each of the 5 T cell receptor beta chains below was sequenced from the same sample in a study of shared clonotypes between healthy human individuals (dated by TCRdb to about 2020). The library came from the immunoSEQ multiplex PCR assay. This is the immuneACCESS table as TCRdb keeps it, with only in-frame sequences that have V and J called. A part of the clones is gone; compared with another copy, unresolved V genes explain less than half, and the rest is unexplained. The sample table records over 950,000 clones; roughly 80% of these occur just once. The top ten clonotypes cover 0.85% to 1% of the sample. Sequenced sample: memory CD4+ T cells from PBMCs. The cell subset or site label on this specimen signifies: CD45RA-negative fraction. All receptors come from a man younger than 30 in good health. Some clones in this sample may be carry-over from other donors' samples.

The chain couples TRBV28 to TRBJ1-2, with a weak D call TRBD1 (5 bases). V was trimmed by 5 bases and J by 4 bases, leaving 17 bases between them. CDR3 size: 15 residues. Germline V gives CDR1 MDHEN, CDR2 SYDVKM. The CDR3 DNA follows: TGTGCCAGCAGTCCGCCGACAGCCCCATTCTATGGCTACACCTTC. As protein: CASSPPTAPFYGYTF.

The V and J genes are TRBV2 and TRBJ2-2; 8 bases match TRBD1. Germline CDR1 is SNHLY and CDR2 is FYNNEI. Losses at the gene ends were 4 bases for V and 5 bases for J; bases not matched to a gene: 9. The CDR3 consists of 16 residues. The CDR3 sequence: CASSVVTGEWTGELFF. CDR3 coding DNA: TGTGCCAGCAGTGTGGTGACAGGGGAGTGGACCGGGGAGCTGTTTTTT.

The V gene is TRBV7-2, the J gene TRBJ2-4; D is unclear. The length of the CDR3 is 11 residues. Between the trimmed V and J ends, which lost 5 bases and 6 bases, there was a span of 5 bases. Germline-derived CDR1 and CDR2 are SGHTA and FQGNSA. The CDR3 here is CASSQLNIQYF. The CDR3 nucleotides are TGTGCCAGCAGCCAGCTAAACATTCAGTACTTC.

The chain combines TRBV7-8 with TRBJ1-4; 7 bases agree with TRBD1. CDR3 length: 16 amino acids. Germline loops: CDR1 SGHVS, CDR2 FQNEAQ. The V and J ends lost 4 bases and 3 bases, in that order; junction bases with no gene match: 8. CDR3 DNA: TGTGCCAGCAGCTCAGGGGGGAGTCGGTCTAATGAAAAACTGTTTTTT. Translation: CASSSGGSRSNEKLFF.

The chain employs TRBV7-8 and TRBJ1-5; 9 positions agree with TRBD1. Germline-derived CDR1 and CDR2 are SGHVS and FQNEAQ. The CDR3 sequence is 18 residues long. The junction had 13 bases not matched to a gene; V was cut back by 4 bases and J by 3 bases. For the CDR3, the DNA is TGTGCCAGCAGCTCACAAAAGCGACAGGGGGTTTCCAATCAGCCCCAGCATTTT. Protein sequence: CASSSQKRQGVSNQPQHF.